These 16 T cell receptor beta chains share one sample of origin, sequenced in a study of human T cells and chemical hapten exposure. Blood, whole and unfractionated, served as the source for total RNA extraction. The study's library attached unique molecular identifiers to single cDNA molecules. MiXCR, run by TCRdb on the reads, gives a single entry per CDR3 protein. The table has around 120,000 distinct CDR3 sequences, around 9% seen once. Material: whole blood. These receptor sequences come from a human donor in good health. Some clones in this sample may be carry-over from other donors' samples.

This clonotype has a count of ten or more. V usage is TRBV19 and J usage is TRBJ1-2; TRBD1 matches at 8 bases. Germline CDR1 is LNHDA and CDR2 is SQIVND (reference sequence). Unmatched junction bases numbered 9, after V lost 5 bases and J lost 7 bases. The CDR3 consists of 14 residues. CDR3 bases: TGTGCCAGTAGTCCATTTCAGGGGGCGCGTGGCTACACCTTC. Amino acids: CASSPFQGARGYTF. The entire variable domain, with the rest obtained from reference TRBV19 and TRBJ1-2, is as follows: DGGITQSPKYLFRKEGQNVTLSCEQNLNHDAMYWYRQDPGQGLRLIYYSQIVNDFQKGDIAEGYSVSREKKESFPLTVTSAQKNPTAFYLCASSPFQGARGYTFGSGTRLTVV.

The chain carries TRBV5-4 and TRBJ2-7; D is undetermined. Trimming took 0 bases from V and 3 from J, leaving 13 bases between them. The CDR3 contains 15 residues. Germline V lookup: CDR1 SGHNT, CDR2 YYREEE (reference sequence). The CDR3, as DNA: TGTGCCAGCAGCTTGGGAACGCGAAACTTCTACGAGCAGTACTTC. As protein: CASSLGTRNFYEQYF.

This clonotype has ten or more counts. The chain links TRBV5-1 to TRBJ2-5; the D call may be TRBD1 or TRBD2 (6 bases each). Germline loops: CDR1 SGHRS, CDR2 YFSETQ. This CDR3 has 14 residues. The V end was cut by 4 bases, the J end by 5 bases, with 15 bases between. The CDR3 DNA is TGCGCCAGCAGCCCCCCGGGGGCCCGGGAGACCCAGTACTTC. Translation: CASSPPGARETQYF.

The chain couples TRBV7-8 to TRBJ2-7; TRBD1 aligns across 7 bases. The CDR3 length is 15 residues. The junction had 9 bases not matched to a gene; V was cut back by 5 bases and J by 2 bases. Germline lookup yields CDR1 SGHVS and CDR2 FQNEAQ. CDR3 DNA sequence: TGTGCCAGCAGCCTGCGACAGGGAAGGCCCTACGAGCAGTACTTC. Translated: CASSLRQGRPYEQYF. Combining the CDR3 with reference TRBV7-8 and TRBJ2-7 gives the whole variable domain GAGVSQSPRYKVAKRGQDVALRCDPISGHVSLFWYQQALGQGPEFLTYFQNEAQLDKSGLPSDRFFAERPEGSVSTLKIQRTQQEDSAVYLCASSLRQGRPYEQYFGPGTRLTVT.

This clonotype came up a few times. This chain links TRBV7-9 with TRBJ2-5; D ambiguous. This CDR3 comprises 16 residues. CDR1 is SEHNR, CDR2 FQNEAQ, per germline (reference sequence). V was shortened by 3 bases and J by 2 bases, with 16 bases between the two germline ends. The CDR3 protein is CASSFGPGTTQETQYF. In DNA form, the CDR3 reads TGTGCCAGCAGCTTTGGCCCTGGCACCACGCAAGAGACCCAGTACTTC.

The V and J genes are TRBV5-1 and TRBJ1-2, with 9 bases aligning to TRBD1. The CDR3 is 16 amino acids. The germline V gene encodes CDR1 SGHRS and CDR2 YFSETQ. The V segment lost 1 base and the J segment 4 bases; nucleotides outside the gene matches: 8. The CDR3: CASSLMGTGLPYGYTF. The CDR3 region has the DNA TGCGCCAGCAGCTTGATGGGGACAGGGCTCCCCTATGGCTACACCTTC.

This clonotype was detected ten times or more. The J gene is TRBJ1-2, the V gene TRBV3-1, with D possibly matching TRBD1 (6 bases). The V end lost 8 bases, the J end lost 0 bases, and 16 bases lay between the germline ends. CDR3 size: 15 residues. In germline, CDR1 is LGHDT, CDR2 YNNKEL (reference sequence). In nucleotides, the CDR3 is TGTGCCAGCGGAGGGGGGAACGGTCCTAACTATGGCTACACCTTC. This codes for CASGGGNGPNYGYTF.

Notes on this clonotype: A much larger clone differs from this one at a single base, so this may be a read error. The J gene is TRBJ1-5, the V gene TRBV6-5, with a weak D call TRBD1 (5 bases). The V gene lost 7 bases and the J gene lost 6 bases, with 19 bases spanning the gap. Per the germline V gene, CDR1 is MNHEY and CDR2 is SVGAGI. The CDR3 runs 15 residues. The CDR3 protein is CASTSHGGSVQPQHF. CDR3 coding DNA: TGTGCCAGCACCTCCCATGGGGGGTCTGTTCAGCCCCAGCATTTT.

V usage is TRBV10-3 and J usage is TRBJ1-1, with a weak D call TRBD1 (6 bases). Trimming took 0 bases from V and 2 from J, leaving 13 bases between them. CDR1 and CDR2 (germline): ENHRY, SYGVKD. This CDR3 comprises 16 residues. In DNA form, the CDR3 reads TGTGCCATCAGTGAGTCGACTGGGGGGCTCAACACTGAAGCTTTCTTT. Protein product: CAISESTGGLNTEAFF.

CDR3 in DNA: TGTGCCAGCAGTTCCCCCGGGACGGATGGCTACACCTTC. This translates into CASSSPGTDGYTF. V gene TRBV9 combines with J gene TRBJ1-2; D perhaps matches TRBD1 (5 bases). Trimming stripped 5 bases from V and 6 bases from J, with 14 bases between. Per the germline V gene, CDR1 is SGDLS and CDR2 is YYNGEE. The CDR3 covers 13 residues.

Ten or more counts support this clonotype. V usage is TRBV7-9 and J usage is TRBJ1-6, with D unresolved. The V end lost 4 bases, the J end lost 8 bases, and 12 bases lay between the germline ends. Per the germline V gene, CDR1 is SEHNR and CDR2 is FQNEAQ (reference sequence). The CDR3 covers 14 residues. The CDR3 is CASSSRTQDSPLHF. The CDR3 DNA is TGTGCCAGCAGCTCCCGGACTCAAGATTCACCCCTCCACTTT.

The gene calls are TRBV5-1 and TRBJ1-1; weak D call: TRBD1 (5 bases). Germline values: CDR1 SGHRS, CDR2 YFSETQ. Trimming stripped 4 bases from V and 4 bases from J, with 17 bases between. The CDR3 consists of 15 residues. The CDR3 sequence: CASSAALGGSTEAFF. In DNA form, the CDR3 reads TGCGCCAGCAGCGCGGCCCTTGGGGGTAGCACTGAAGCTTTCTTT.

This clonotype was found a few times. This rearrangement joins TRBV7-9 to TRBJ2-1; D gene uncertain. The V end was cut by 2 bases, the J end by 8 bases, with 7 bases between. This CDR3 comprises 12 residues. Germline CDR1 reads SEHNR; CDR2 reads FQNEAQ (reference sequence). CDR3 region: CASSLRSHEQFF. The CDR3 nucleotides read TGTGCCAGCAGCTTACGGAGTCATGAGCAGTTCTTC.

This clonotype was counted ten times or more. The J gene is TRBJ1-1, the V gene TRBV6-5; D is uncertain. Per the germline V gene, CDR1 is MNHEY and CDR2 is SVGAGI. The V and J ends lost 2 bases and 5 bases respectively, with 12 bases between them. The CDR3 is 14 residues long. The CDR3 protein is CASSYERGETEAFF. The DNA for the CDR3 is TGTGCCAGCAGTTACGAGCGGGGTGAGACTGAAGCTTTCTTT.

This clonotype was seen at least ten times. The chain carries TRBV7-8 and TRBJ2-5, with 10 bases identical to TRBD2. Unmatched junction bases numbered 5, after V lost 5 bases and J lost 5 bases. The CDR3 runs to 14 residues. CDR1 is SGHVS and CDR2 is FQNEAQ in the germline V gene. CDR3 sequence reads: CASSGRLAGETQYF. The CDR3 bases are TGTGCCAGCAGCGGTCGACTAGCGGGTGAGACCCAGTACTTC. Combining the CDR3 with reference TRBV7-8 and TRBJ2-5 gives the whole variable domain GAGVSQSPRYKVAKRGQDVALRCDPISGHVSLFWYQQALGQGPEFLTYFQNEAQLDKSGLPSDRFFAERPEGSVSTLKIQRTQQEDSAVYLCASSGRLAGETQYFGPGTRLLVL.

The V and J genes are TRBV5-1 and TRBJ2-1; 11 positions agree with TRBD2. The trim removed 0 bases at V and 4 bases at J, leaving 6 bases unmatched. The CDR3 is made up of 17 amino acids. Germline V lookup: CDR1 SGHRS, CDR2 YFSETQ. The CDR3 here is CASSLALTSGMYNEQFF. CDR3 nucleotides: TGCGCCAGCAGCTTGGCCTTGACTAGCGGGATGTACAATGAGCAGTTCTTC. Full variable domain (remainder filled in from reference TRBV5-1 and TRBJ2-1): KAGVTQTPRYLIKTRGQQVTLSCSPISGHRSVSWYQQTPGQGLQFLFEYFSETQRNKGNFPGRFSGRQFSNSRSEMNVSTLELGDSALYLCASSLALTSGMYNEQFFGPGTRLTVL.